This T cell receptor (beta chain) was documented in a study of shared clonotypes between healthy human individuals. The deep-level immunoSEQ assay was used. Sorted-subset replicate PCR reactions contained roughly 200 ng DNA, corresponding to tens of thousands of T cell genomes. Method: immunoSEQ multiplex PCR; TCRdb's copy keeps in-frame clones and lacks some. The sample yields 600,000 to 700,000 clones, around three quarters seen once. V gave up 3 bases and J gave up 0 bases; unmatched junction bases: 5. CDR3 size: 15 residues. The germline V gene encodes CDR1 SGHRS and CDR2 YFSETQ. V usage is TRBV5-1 and J usage is TRBJ2-7; TRBD1 aligns across 8 bases. Sequences were obtained from memory CD4+ T cells sorted from blood. Noted subset: CD45RA-negative fraction. The TCR comes from a woman in her thirties in good health. The CDR3 DNA is TGCGCCAGCAGCTCGCCCCAGGGGGCCTCCTACGAGCAGTACTTC. Its protein is CASSSPQGASYEQYF.